These 7 T cell receptor beta chains were all obtained from the same sample, sequenced in a study of graft-versus-host responses after intestinal transplantation (dated by TCRdb to the early 2020s). Libraries were built with the immunoSEQ multiplex PCR assay. TCRdb limited this immuneACCESS table to in-frame rearrangements with V and J called. A share of clones is missing; checked studies link under half to unresolved V genes, and the rest is unexplained. Counted in this sample were about 36,000 clones; approximately 94% of them appeared once. 0.2% to 0.25% of the sample goes to the ten largest clones. The antigens for these receptors are not known. The intended sense of this specimen's time point label: cells obtained before transplantation from donor or recipient. The sequenced sample was unstimulated CD4+ T cells sorted from spleen or lymph node cells, obtained before transplant. The receptors here all came from a human donor who was the organ donor for an intestinal transplant.

The gene calls are TRBV28 and TRBJ1-2; maybe TRBD1 (6 bases). V was cut by 4 bases and J by 2 bases, with 11 bases left in between. The CDR3 length is 14 residues. Germline CDR1 MDHEN, CDR2 SYDVKM. The CDR3 reads CASSSDSLNYGYTF. The CDR3 DNA reads TGTGCCAGCAGTTCGGACAGCCTCAACTATGGCTACACCTTC.

The chain links TRBV28 to TRBJ1-3; a weak D match, TRBD1 (6 bases). Trimming pared 6 bases from V and 0 bases from J, leaving 12 bases between. CDR3 length: 15 amino acids. Germline CDR1 MDHEN, CDR2 SYDVKM. The CDR3, as DNA: TGTGCCAGCAGCCAAGGGGGGAGCTCTGGAAACACCATATATTTT. This translates into CASSQGGSSGNTIYF.

This chain connects TRBV5-6 to TRBJ1-3; no firm D call. The V end was cut by 5 bases, the J end by 0 bases, with 12 bases between. The germline CDR1 and CDR2 sequences are SGHDT and YYEEEE. The CDR3 runs 15 residues. DNA of the CDR3: TGTGCCAGCAGTCGCTGGCAGCCCTCTGGAAACACCATATATTTT. Translated: CASSRWQPSGNTIYF.

CDR3 sequence (DNA): TGCGCCAGCAGCTTAGGGCGGGGGTTGCACTATGGCTACACCTTC. Amino acids: CASSLGRGLHYGYTF. This chain links TRBV5-1 with TRBJ1-2; D is perhaps TRBD1 (5 bases). The length of the CDR3 is 15 residues. Trimming removed 2 bases at V and 3 bases at J, with 14 bases between. CDR1 is SGHRS and CDR2 is YFSETQ in the germline V gene.

The rearrangement joins TRBV2 to TRBJ2-1, with 12 bases fitting TRBD2. The junction had 4 bases not matched to a gene; V was cut back by 5 bases and J by 2 bases. Germline V gene lookup returns CDR1 SNHLY and CDR2 FYNNEI. CDR3 length equals 16 residues. As DNA, the CDR3 is TGTGCCAGCAGTAGTTCTAGCGGGGGGGCCTACAATGAGCAGTTCTTC. Encoded protein: CASSSSSGGAYNEQFF.

The chain links TRBV10-3 to TRBJ2-3; TRBD2 agrees at 13 bases. The germline V gene has CDR1 ENHRY and CDR2 SYGVKD. This CDR3 has 14 residues. With 9 bases clipped from V and 6 bases from J, the junction kept 6 bases outside the gene matches. The CDR3 DNA follows: TGTGCCATTAGGGGGACTAGCGGGGTGGATACGCAGTATTTT. Translating gives CAIRGTSGVDTQYF.

This rearrangement joins TRBV28 to TRBJ1-1; tentatively, D is TRBD1 (6 bases). Trimming removed 6 bases at V and 4 bases at J, with 12 bases between. Germline-derived CDR1 and CDR2 are MDHEN and SYDVKM. The CDR3 loop spans 13 amino acids. The chain's CDR3 is CASRAGHSTEAFF. CDR3 sequence (DNA): TGTGCCAGCAGGGCGGGACACAGCACTGAAGCTTTCTTT. The full variable domain, in which reference TRBV28 and TRBJ1-1 provide the parts outside the CDR3, is DVKVTQSSRYLVKRTGEKVFLECVQDMDHENMFWYRQDPGLGLRLIYFSYDVKMKEKGDIPEGYSVSREKKERFSLILESASTNQTSMYLCASRAGHSTEAFFGQGTRLTVV.